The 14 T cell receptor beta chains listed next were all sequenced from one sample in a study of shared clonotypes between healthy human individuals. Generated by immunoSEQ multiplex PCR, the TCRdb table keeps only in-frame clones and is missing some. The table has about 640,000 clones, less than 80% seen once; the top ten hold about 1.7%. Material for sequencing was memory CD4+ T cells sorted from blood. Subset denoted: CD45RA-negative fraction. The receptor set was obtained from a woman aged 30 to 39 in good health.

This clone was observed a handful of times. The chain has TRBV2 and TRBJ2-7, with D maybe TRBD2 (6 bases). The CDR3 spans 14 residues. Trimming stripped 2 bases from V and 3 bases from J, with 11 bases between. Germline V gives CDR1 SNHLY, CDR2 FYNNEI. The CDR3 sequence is CASSERGGNYEQYF. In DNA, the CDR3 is TGTGCCAGCAGTGAAAGGGGCGGGAACTACGAGCAGTACTTC.

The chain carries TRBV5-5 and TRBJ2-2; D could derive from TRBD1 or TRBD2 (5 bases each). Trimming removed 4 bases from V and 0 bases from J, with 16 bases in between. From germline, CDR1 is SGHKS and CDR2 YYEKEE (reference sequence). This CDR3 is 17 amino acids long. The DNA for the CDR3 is TGTGCCAGCAGCCATAAGGTGGGACCCACGAACACCGGGGAGCTGTTTTTT. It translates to CASSHKVGPTNTGELFF.

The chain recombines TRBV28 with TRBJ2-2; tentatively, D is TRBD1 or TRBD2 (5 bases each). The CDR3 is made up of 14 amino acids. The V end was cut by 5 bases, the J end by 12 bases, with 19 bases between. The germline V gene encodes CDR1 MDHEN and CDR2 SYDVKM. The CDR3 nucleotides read TGTGCCAGCAGTCTAAGGCGACAATCGGGACAGCTGTTTTTT. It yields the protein CASSLRRQSGQLFF.

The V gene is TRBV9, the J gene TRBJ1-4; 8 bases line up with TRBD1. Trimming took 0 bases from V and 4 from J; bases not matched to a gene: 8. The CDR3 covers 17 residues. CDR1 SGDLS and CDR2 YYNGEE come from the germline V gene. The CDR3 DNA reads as TGTGCCAGCAGCGTAGGCCTTGGGACAGGCCTTAATGAAAAACTGTTTTTT. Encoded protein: CASSVGLGTGLNEKLFF.

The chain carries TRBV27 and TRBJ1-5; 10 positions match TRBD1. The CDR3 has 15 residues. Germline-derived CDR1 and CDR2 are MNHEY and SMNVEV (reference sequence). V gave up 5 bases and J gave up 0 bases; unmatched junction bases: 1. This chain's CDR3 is CASSGQGGSNQPQHF. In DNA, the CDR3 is TGTGCCAGCAGTGGACAGGGGGGTAGCAATCAGCCCCAGCATTTT.

DNA of the CDR3: TGTGCCAGCAGTTCACTAGCGGGGGGCACAGATACGCAGTATTTT. Residues: CASSSLAGGTDTQYF. The V call is TRBV28, the J call TRBJ2-3; 11 nucleotides match TRBD2. J lost 1 base, V lost 4 bases, and 1 base had no gene match. Germline V gene data show CDR1 as MDHEN and CDR2 as SYDVKM. The CDR3 consists of 15 residues.

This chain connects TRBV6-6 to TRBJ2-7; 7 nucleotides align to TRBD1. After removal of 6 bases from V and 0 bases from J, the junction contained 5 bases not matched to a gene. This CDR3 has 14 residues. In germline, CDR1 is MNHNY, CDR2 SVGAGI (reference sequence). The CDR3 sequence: CASSNQGDSYEQYF. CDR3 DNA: TGTGCCAGCAGCAACCAGGGGGACTCCTACGAGCAGTACTTC.

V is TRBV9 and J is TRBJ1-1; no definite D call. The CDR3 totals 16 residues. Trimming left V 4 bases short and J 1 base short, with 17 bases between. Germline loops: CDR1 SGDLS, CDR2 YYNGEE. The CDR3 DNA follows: TGTGCCAGCAGCCCCCGCTTGGACCCAGGGAACACTGAAGCTTTCTTT. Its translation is CASSPRLDPGNTEAFF.

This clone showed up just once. In nucleotides, the CDR3 is TGCGCCAGCAGCTTGGTATTTCCCGGGTCGGGGGAAAAACTGTTTTTT. Its protein product is CASSLVFPGSGEKLFF. The chain couples TRBV5-1 to TRBJ1-4, with no clear D. V lost 0 bases and J lost 8, with 17 bases in between. The CDR3 is made up of 16 amino acids. The germline V gene has CDR1 SGHRS and CDR2 YFSETQ.

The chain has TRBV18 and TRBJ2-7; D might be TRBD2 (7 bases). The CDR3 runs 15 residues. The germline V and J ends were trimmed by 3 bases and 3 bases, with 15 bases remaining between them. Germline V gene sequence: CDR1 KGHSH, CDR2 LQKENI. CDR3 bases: TGTGCCAGCTCACCGGGGAGGGGGGGACACTACGAGCAGTACTTC. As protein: CASSPGRGGHYEQYF.

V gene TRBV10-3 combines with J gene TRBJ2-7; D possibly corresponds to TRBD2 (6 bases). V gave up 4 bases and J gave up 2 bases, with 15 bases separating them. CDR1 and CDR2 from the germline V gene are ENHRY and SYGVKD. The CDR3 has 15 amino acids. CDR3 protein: CAISGGSGDTYEQYF. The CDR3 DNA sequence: TGTGCCATCAGTGGGGGTAGCGGAGACACCTACGAGCAGTACTTC.

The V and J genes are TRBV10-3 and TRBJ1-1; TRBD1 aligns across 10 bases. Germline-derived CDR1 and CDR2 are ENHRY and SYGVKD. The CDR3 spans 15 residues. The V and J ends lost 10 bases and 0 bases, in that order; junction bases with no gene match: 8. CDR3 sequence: CATTGTGVMNTEAFF. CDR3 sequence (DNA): TGTGCCACCACCGGGACAGGGGTCATGAACACTGAAGCTTTCTTT.

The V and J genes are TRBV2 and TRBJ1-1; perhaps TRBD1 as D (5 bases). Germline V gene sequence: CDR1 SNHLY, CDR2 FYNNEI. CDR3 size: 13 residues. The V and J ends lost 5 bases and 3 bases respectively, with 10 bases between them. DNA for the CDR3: TGTGCCAGCAGTTTGGGGGACGACACTGAAGCTTTCTTT. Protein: CASSLGDDTEAFF.

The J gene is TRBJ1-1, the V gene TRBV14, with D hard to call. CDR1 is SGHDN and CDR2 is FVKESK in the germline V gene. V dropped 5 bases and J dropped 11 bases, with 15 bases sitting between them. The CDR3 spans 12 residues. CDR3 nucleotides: TGTGCCAGCAGCTATACAGCGGCCGGGGCTTTCTTT. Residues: CASSYTAAGAFF.